What follows describes a single T cell receptor (beta chain). The data are from a study of control samples from healthy donors and cancer patients. This CDR3 region has 15 residues. Germline V lookup: CDR1 LGHDT, CDR2 YNNKEL (reference sequence). V shed 4 bases, J shed 3 bases, and the junction held 2 bases outside the gene matches. Repertoires were generated with immunoSEQ multiplex PCR, while TCRdb's copy carries only in-frame clones and drops some. Of about 79,000 clones in the sample, roughly 93% are singletons; the top ten hold roughly 1.3%. This rearrangement joins TRBV3-1 (or the pseudogene TRBV3-2) to TRBJ2-1; TRBD2 aligns across 11 bases. This TCR derives from a woman in her thirties or forties with lung cancer. Sequencing input: PBMCs. In DNA form, the CDR3 reads TGTGCCAGCAGCCTAGCGGGGGGGGTCTACAATGAGCAGTTCTTC. Translated, it gives CASSLAGGVYNEQFF.